This TCR beta chain was identified during a study of blood T cell repertoires in COVID-19. This clone was counted between two and nine times. The CDR3 totals 15 residues. With V trimmed by 1 base and J by 4 bases, 3 bases remained unmatched. CDR1 is WNHNN, CDR2 SYGVQD, per germline (reference sequence). The assay was immunoSEQ multiplex PCR, and TCRdb's table has in-frame clones only and misses some. This table has 300,000 to 450,000 clones, 85% appearing once. V is TRBV10-1 and J is TRBJ1-4; 7 bases map to TRBD1. The source material was peripheral blood. The sequence was obtained from a woman aged 18-35 years with acute or convalescent COVID-19. CDR3 region: CASSELGGLNEKLFF. CDR3 sequence (DNA): TGCGCCAGCAGTGAGTTAGGGGGCCTTAATGAAAAACTGTTTTTT.